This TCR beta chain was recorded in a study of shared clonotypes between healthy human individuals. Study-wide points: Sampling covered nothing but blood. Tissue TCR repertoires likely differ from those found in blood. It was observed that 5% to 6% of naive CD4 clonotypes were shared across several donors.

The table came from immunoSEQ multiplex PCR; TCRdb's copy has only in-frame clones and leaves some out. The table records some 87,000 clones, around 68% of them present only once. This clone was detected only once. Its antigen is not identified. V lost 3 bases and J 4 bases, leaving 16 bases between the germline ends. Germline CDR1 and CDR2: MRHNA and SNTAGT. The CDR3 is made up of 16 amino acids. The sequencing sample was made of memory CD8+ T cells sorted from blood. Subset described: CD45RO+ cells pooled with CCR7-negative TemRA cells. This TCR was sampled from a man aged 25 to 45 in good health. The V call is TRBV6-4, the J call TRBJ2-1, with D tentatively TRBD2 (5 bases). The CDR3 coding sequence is TGTGCCAGCAGTGAATTAGGCGCGGGCCAATACAATGAGCAGTTCTTC. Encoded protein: CASSELGAGQYNEQFF.